These 29 T cell receptor beta chains came from one sample sequenced in a study of memory CD8 T cells in hepatitis C reinfection. Time point given: peak reinfection, 3 to 8 weeks after reinfection detection. No in vitro expansion preceded TCR sequencing of the sorted cells. The assay was immunoSEQ multiplex PCR, and TCRdb's table has in-frame clones only and misses some. The profile shows around 45,000 clones, 88% of them singletons. Sequencing was done on a sample of naive CD8+ T cells sorted from blood. These receptors originate from a man aged 18 to 35 with hepatitis C virus infection.

The V call is TRBV19, the J call TRBJ1-5; 10 positions match TRBD1. This CDR3 is 16 amino acids long. CDR1 and CDR2 (germline): LNHDA, SQIVND (reference sequence). The J segment lost 2 bases and the V segment lost 7 bases, leaving 8 bases of the junction unmatched. CDR3 nucleotide sequence: TGTGCCAGTACCCCGACAGGGGGCCGTGGCAATCAGCCCCAGCATTTT. As protein: CASTPTGGRGNQPQHF.

The count of this clone is one. The chain is built from TRBV6-5 and TRBJ2-3; D may be TRBD2 (5 bases). The CDR3 extends over 11 amino acids. Between the trimmed V and J ends, which lost 6 bases and 8 bases, there was a span of 9 bases. Germline V gives CDR1 MNHEY, CDR2 SVGAGI. The CDR3 loop is CASSQDSTQYF. The CDR3 DNA reads as TGTGCCAGCAGCCAGGACTCTACGCAGTATTTT.

The rearrangement joins TRBV6-5 to TRBJ2-7; TRBD1 matches 7 bases. The CDR3 length is 13 residues. The V gene end was trimmed by 8 bases and the J gene end by 6 bases; junction bases not matched to a gene: 10. The germline V gene encodes CDR1 MNHEY and CDR2 SVGAGI. CDR3 protein: CASSSGQNTEQYF. The CDR3 DNA is TGTGCCAGCTCCTCGGGACAGAATACCGAGCAGTACTTC.

V and J are TRBV28 and TRBJ2-7; D is unclear. The ends were cut back, 5 bases at V and 2 bases at J, with 4 bases in the middle. The CDR3 covers 11 residues. Germline V gene lookup returns CDR1 MDHEN and CDR2 SYDVKM. The CDR3 reads CASSITYEQYF. The CDR3 region has the DNA TGTGCCAGCAGTATCACCTACGAGCAGTACTTC.

The V and J genes are TRBV11-2 and TRBJ2-5; weak D call: TRBD1 (5 bases). The CDR3 is 15 residues long. Germline V gene lookup returns CDR1 SGHAT and CDR2 FQNNGV. The V end lost 0 bases, the J end lost 5 bases, and 13 bases lay between the germline ends. The DNA of the CDR3 is TGTGCCAGCAGCTTAGATCCGTCAGGGTACGAGACCCAGTACTTC. It is translated as CASSLDPSGYETQYF. Together with reference TRBV11-2 and TRBJ2-5, the CDR3 gives the full variable domain: EAGVAQSPRYKIIEKRQSVAFWCNPISGHATLYWYQQILGQGPKLLIQFQNNGVVDDSQLPKDRFSAERLKGVDSTLKIQPAKLEDSAVYLCASSLDPSGYETQYFGPGTRLLVL.

The chain carries TRBV30 and TRBJ2-3; 9 positions agree with TRBD2. CDR1 and CDR2 from the germline V gene are GTSNPN and SVGIG (reference sequence). The ends lost 0 bases at V and 7 bases at J; junction bases unmatched: 17. The CDR3 extends over 18 amino acids. The CDR3 bases are TGTGCCTGGAGTGTACACCTCTCGGGGCGGGGGGGCAGGAATACGCAGTATTTT. This sequence encodes CAWSVHLSGRGGRNTQYF.

The chain has TRBV11-2 and TRBJ2-7; 11 nucleotides agree with TRBD2. This CDR3 is built from 16 residues. J was trimmed by 0 bases and V by 5 bases; bases with no gene match: 6. Germline V gene data show CDR1 as SGHAT and CDR2 as FQNNGV. The chain's CDR3 is CASSPSTSGTSYEQYF. The CDR3 bases are TGTGCCAGCAGCCCTTCGACTAGCGGGACCTCCTACGAGCAGTACTTC.

About this clone: The sample carries other DNA sequences with the same CDR3. V and J are TRBV28 and TRBJ2-5, with 13 positions matching TRBD2. The CDR3 has 18 amino acids. The V gene's germline CDR1 is MDHEN and CDR2 SYDVKM. With V trimmed by 7 bases and J by 7 bases, 18 bases remained unmatched. The CDR3, as DNA: TGTGCCAGCACCACGCCCAGTAGACTAGCGGGAGGCCCGGCGACCCAGTACTTC. Its protein product is CASTTPSRLAGGPATQYF.

This clone occurred a few times. The chain carries TRBV4-1 and TRBJ2-7; the D is unclear. Germline lookup yields CDR1 MGHRA and CDR2 YSYEKL. The CDR3 contains 13 residues. Deletions cut 1 base from V and 5 bases from J, with 9 bases between. The CDR3 spells CASSQGATDEQYF. CDR3 in DNA: TGCGCCAGCAGCCAAGGGGCTACGGACGAGCAGTACTTC.

Only one count was recorded for this clone. V is TRBV28 and J is TRBJ2-7; D may be TRBD2 (6 bases). The germline V gene has CDR1 MDHEN and CDR2 SYDVKM. The V gene lost 1 base and the J gene lost 2 bases, with 12 bases spanning the gap. The CDR3 runs to 15 residues. The CDR3 DNA follows: TGTGCCAGCAGTTTATACCGGGAGAGGGCCTACGAGCAGTACTTC. This sequence encodes CASSLYRERAYEQYF.

Of note for this clone: One junction end disagrees with the germline gene, perhaps due to a read error. The chain has TRBV7-7 and TRBJ2-5; 9 positions match TRBD1. CDR3 length equals 15 residues. The germline gives CDR1 SSHAT, CDR2 FNYEAQ (reference sequence). The CDR3 here is CASSPSTGGLETQYF. Written as DNA, the CDR3 is TGTGCTAGCAGCCCTTCAACAGGGGGCCTCGAGACCCAGTACTTC. Combining the CDR3 with reference TRBV7-7 and TRBJ2-5 gives the whole variable domain GAGVSQSPRYKVTKRGQDVTLRCDPISSHATLYWYQQALGQGPEFLTYFNYEAQPDKSGLPSDRFSAERPEGSISTLTIQRTEQRDSAMYRCASSPSTGGLETQYFGPGTRLLVL.

The chain is built from TRBV13 and TRBJ2-5, with D possibly matching TRBD1 (5 bases). This CDR3 contains 15 residues. Germline CDR1 reads PRHDT; CDR2 reads FYEKMQ (reference sequence). The ends were cut back, 5 bases at V and 1 base at J, with 14 bases in the middle. This CDR3 is CASSPRQGVQETQYF. The DNA of the CDR3 is TGTGCCAGCAGCCCACGGCAGGGCGTCCAAGAGACCCAGTACTTC.

In this sample, this clone turned up once. This chain joins TRBV27 and TRBJ1-5, with 7 bases lining up with TRBD1. Germline CDR1 reads MNHEY; CDR2 reads SMNVEV (reference sequence). The CDR3 loop spans 14 amino acids. V lost 4 bases, J lost 6 bases, and 6 bases stayed unmatched. CDR3 sequence (DNA): TGTGCCAGCAGTTGGACCGGGACAGTTCAGCCCCAGCATTTT. The encoded protein is CASSWTGTVQPQHF.

The chain uses TRBV7-2 and TRBJ1-1, with a possible D match to TRBD1 (5 bases). Germline CDR1 reads SGHTA; CDR2 reads FQGNSA. V was trimmed by 5 bases and J by 10 bases, leaving 14 bases between them. The CDR3 has 12 amino acids. The CDR3: CASSPGGVVAFF. Written as DNA, the CDR3 is TGTGCCAGCAGCCCGGGGGGGGTAGTAGCTTTCTTT.

This chain uses TRBV27 with TRBJ1-2; 9 bases align to TRBD1. CDR3 length: 13 amino acids. V was clipped by 5 bases and J by 8 bases; unmatched bases: 6. The germline CDR1 and CDR2 sequences are MNHEY and SMNVEV (reference sequence). CDR3 DNA: TGTGCCAGCAGTCCGGACAGGGGAGTAGGCTACACCTTC. This gives the protein CASSPDRGVGYTF.

The chain joins TRBV30 to TRBJ1-1, with TRBD1 matching over 7 bases. The CDR3 loop spans 14 amino acids. With 3 bases clipped from V and 0 bases from J, the junction kept 4 bases outside the gene matches. From germline, CDR1 is GTSNPN and CDR2 SVGIG (reference sequence). Here the CDR3 reads CAWRTQGLNTEAFF. The CDR3 DNA follows: TGTGCCTGGAGGACACAGGGGCTGAACACTGAAGCTTTCTTT.

Note on this clone: Other DNA sequences in this specimen translate into the identical CDR3. The chain carries TRBV19 and TRBJ1-2; D is uncertain. The CDR3 runs to 13 residues. Trimming shortened V by 5 bases and J by 1 base, and 8 bases separated the two germline ends. Germline lookup yields CDR1 LNHDA and CDR2 SQIVND (reference sequence). The CDR3 sequence: CASSHTVNYGYTF. CDR3 nucleotide sequence: TGTGCCAGTAGTCATACAGTTAACTATGGCTACACCTTC.

This chain uses TRBV19 with TRBJ2-3; TRBD2 agrees at 9 bases. Per the germline V gene, CDR1 is LNHDA and CDR2 is SQIVND (reference sequence). The junction had 8 bases not matched to a gene; V was cut back by 8 bases and J by 8 bases. The CDR3 runs to 13 residues. This CDR3 is CASSSGIWGTQYF. The CDR3 DNA sequence: TGTGCCAGTTCTAGCGGGATTTGGGGTACGCAGTATTTT.

The chain recombines TRBV10-1 with TRBJ2-4; tentatively, D is TRBD2 (6 bases). The CDR3 extends over 11 amino acids. The V and J ends lost 2 bases and 10 bases respectively, with 6 bases between them. Germline V lookup: CDR1 WNHNN, CDR2 SYGVQD (reference sequence). CDR3 sequence: CASSEGGIQYF. Here the CDR3 DNA reads TGCGCCAGCAGTGAGGGGGGGATTCAGTACTTC.

V is TRBV4-1 and J is TRBJ1-2; 7 bases map to TRBD1. CDR3 length: 17 residues. Germline values: CDR1 MGHRA, CDR2 YSYEKL. Germline trimming cut 0 bases from V and 1 base from J; bases unmatched to any gene: 8. CDR3 DNA: TGCGCCAGCAGCCAAGAGGGCGGACAGGTCTTTAACTATGGCTACACCTTC. Protein: CASSQEGGQVFNYGYTF.

This chain uses TRBV7-9 with TRBJ2-2; D may be TRBD1 (6 bases). V dropped 0 bases and J dropped 1 base, with 6 bases sitting between them. Germline V gives CDR1 SEHNR, CDR2 FQNEAQ (reference sequence). The CDR3 has 15 amino acids. This CDR3 reads CASSLADRNTGELFF. The CDR3 DNA reads as TGTGCCAGCAGCTTAGCGGACAGGAACACCGGGGAGCTGTTTTTT.

The chain recombines TRBV27 with TRBJ1-4; TRBD1 might be the D (6 bases). Germline V CDR1 and CDR2: MNHEY, SMNVEV (reference sequence). V was cut by 6 bases and J by 5 bases, with 16 bases left in between. The CDR3 consists of 15 residues. In DNA form, the CDR3 reads TGTGCCAGCAGCCCCAGTTCAGGGGTGAATGAAAAACTGTTTTTT. This sequence encodes CASSPSSGVNEKLFF.

V and J are TRBV5-1 and TRBJ2-5; 14 positions agree with TRBD2. With the DNA end fitting TRBJ2-7 better, the J assignment may be wrong. The CDR3 runs 17 residues. Germline CDR1 SGHRS, CDR2 YFSETQ. The CDR3 here is CASSLGLAGGSPYEQYF. In DNA, the CDR3 is TGCGCCAGCAGCTTGGGACTAGCGGGAGGGAGCCCCTACGAGCAGTACTTC.

The chain has TRBV27 and TRBJ1-6, with 7 bases lining up with TRBD1. This CDR3 is built from 12 residues. Trimming at V came to 4 bases and at J to 13 bases, leaving 4 bases not matched to a gene. CDR1 is MNHEY and CDR2 is SMNVEV in the germline V gene (reference sequence). The DNA of the CDR3 is TGTGCCAGCAGTTCGGGACAGCTTCCCCTCCACTTT. Its translation: CASSSGQLPLHF.

The V gene is TRBV4-3, the J gene TRBJ2-5; 7 bases fit TRBD1. With V trimmed by 1 base and J by 2 bases, 4 bases remained unmatched. This CDR3 comprises 15 residues. Germline V gene sequence: CDR1 LGHNA, CDR2 YSLEER. Written as DNA, the CDR3 is TGCGCCAGCAGCCAAGTGTGGACAGGACAAGAGACCCAGTACTTC. Amino acids: CASSQVWTGQETQYF.

This chain links TRBV5-4 with TRBJ2-1, with TRBD1 matching 11 bases. Per the germline V gene, CDR1 is SGHNT and CDR2 is YYREEE (reference sequence). The CDR3 sequence is 15 residues long. J gave up 7 bases and V 2 bases, and 5 bases lay outside the gene matches. CDR3 region: CASSLPGQGENEQFF. CDR3 nucleotides: TGTGCCAGCAGCTTACCGGGACAGGGGGAAAATGAGCAGTTCTTC.

The chain uses TRBV2 and TRBJ1-5; tentative D call: TRBD1 (6 bases). Trimming took off 1 base at V and 3 bases at J, with 13 bases between the two ends. The CDR3 has 16 amino acids. Germline V gene data show CDR1 as SNHLY and CDR2 as FYNNEI. The chain's CDR3 is CASSEVATGNNQPQHF. The CDR3 nucleotides are TGTGCCAGCAGTGAAGTCGCGACAGGAAACAATCAGCCCCAGCATTTT.

J is TRBJ1-2 and V is TRBV7-9; the D is unclear. Deletions cut 2 bases from V and 7 bases from J, with 14 bases between. This CDR3 is built from 14 residues. Germline loops: CDR1 SEHNR, CDR2 FQNEAQ (reference sequence). CDR3 in DNA: TGTGCCAGCAGCTTAACCTACCAAGCGGGTGGCTACACCTTC. Translating it yields CASSLTYQAGGYTF.

The chain couples TRBV9 to TRBJ2-5; 11 positions match TRBD2. This CDR3 contains 20 residues. V was clipped by 0 bases and J by 11 bases; unmatched bases: 24. The germline V gene encodes CDR1 SGDLS and CDR2 YYNGEE. CDR3 sequence reads: CASSVEGVTSGTAPSRNQYF. CDR3 sequence (DNA): TGTGCCAGCAGCGTAGAGGGGGTGACTAGCGGGACGGCCCCCTCCAGGAATCAGTACTTC.